What follows are 15 T cell receptor beta chains derived from one specimen sequenced in a study of blood T cells in healthy people across ages. Sample-barcoded 5' priming and a J-beta primer mix drove a second PCR of 7 to 11 cycles. Using its own MiXCR run on the 5' RACE reads, TCRdb lists one record per CDR3 protein. The table lists 1.5 million to 2 million distinct CDR3 sequences, roughly 50% of them singletons. Sequenced input: blood. Receptor source: a woman aged 40 to 50 in good health.

The V gene is TRBV7-2, the J gene TRBJ2-5; D gene unclear. Germline V gives CDR1 SGHTA, CDR2 FQGNSA. The CDR3 has 13 amino acids. V was trimmed by 8 bases and J by 5 bases, leaving 15 bases between them. This CDR3 reads CASEAGQGETQYF. CDR3 bases: TGTGCCAGCGAGGCTGGTCAAGGGGAGACCCAGTACTTC.

The V gene is TRBV28, the J gene TRBJ1-6; D gene ambiguous. CDR1 MDHEN and CDR2 SYDVKM come from the germline V gene. The V end was cut by 6 bases, the J end by 11 bases, with 20 bases between. CDR3 length: 15 residues. The CDR3 loop is CASRGLGQVGTPLHF. The DNA for the CDR3 is TGTGCCAGCAGGGGGTTGGGCCAGGTGGGGACACCCCTCCACTTT.

This clonotype came up a few times. The chain combines TRBV27 with TRBJ2-7; D possibly corresponds to TRBD1 (5 bases). Germline values: CDR1 MNHEY, CDR2 SMNVEV (reference sequence). With 3 bases removed from V and 6 bases from J, the gap between germline ends came to 18 bases. CDR3 length: 15 amino acids. CDR3 nucleotide sequence: TGTGCCAGCAGTTTTGCCCCAGGGTCTAGGGGCGAGCAGTACTTC. This sequence encodes CASSFAPGSRGEQYF.

In this sample, this clonotype turned up a few times. This CDR3 is CSAADSHGYTF. The CDR3 DNA sequence: TGCAGTGCTGCTGACAGCCATGGCTACACCTTC. V usage is TRBV20-1 and J usage is TRBJ1-2; a weak D match, TRBD1 (5 bases). This CDR3 comprises 11 residues. Germline V gene lookup returns CDR1 DFQATT and CDR2 SNEGSKA (reference sequence). The V end was cut by 5 bases, the J end by 6 bases, with 10 bases between.

The chain carries TRBV29-1 and TRBJ1-2; TRBD1 matches at 9 bases. V shed 3 bases and J 8 bases; nucleotides not matched to a gene: 7. The CDR3 consists of 13 residues. The germline V gene encodes CDR1 SQVTM and CDR2 ANQGSEA. CDR3 protein: CSVEGRTGVGYTF. The DNA of the CDR3 is TGCAGCGTTGAGGGCCGGACAGGGGTCGGCTACACCTTC.

The rearrangement uses TRBV4-3 and TRBJ2-1, with D tentatively TRBD1 (5 bases). Germline-derived CDR1 and CDR2 are LGHNA and YSLEER. This CDR3 spans 13 amino acids. Trimming stripped 3 bases from V and 6 bases from J, with 9 bases between. In DNA, the CDR3 is TGCGCCAGCAGCCAGAGCAGGGTCAATGAGCAGTTCTTC. Its protein is CASSQSRVNEQFF.

This rearrangement joins TRBV6-2 or TRBV6-3 to TRBJ2-1; D possibly matches TRBD1 or TRBD2 (6 bases each). Deletions cut 4 bases from V and 12 bases from J, with 13 bases between. The CDR3 has 12 amino acids. Germline CDR1 MNHEY, CDR2 SVGEGT. For the CDR3, the DNA is TGTGCCAGCAGTTCCCAAGGGGGAGGGCAGTTCTTC. This translates into CASSSQGGGQFF.

The chain is built from TRBV2 and TRBJ1-5, with D perhaps matching TRBD1 (5 bases). The V end was cut by 1 base, the J end by 9 bases, with 16 bases between. The germline V gene has CDR1 SNHLY and CDR2 FYNNEI. CDR3 length equals 15 residues. The CDR3 region is CASSEGAGPYRPQHF. CDR3 sequence (DNA): TGTGCCAGCAGTGAAGGGGCAGGGCCCTACCGGCCCCAGCATTTT.

The rearrangement joins TRBV7-8 to TRBJ1-2, with D tentatively TRBD1 (6 bases). There are 15 residues in the CDR3. The V end was cut by 4 bases, the J end by 3 bases, with 15 bases between. The germline V gene has CDR1 SGHVS and CDR2 FQNEAQ. The CDR3 DNA follows: TGTGCCAGCAGCTCGGCGGGGGGCCTAGACTATGGCTACACCTTC. Translated, it gives CASSSAGGLDYGYTF.

This clonotype turned up a few times. V usage is TRBV10-3 and J usage is TRBJ2-5, with D perhaps matching TRBD2 (5 bases). Trimming pared 6 bases from V and 5 bases from J, leaving 16 bases between. The CDR3 extends over 14 amino acids. In germline, CDR1 is ENHRY, CDR2 SYGVKD. The CDR3 is CAIREGSVVETQYF. The CDR3 DNA reads as TGTGCCATCAGAGAGGGCTCGGTCGTGGAGACCCAGTACTTC.

The CDR3 spells CASSPAGGHSPLHF. The CDR3 nucleotides read TGTGCCAGCAGCCCGGCAGGGGGGCATTCACCCCTCCACTTT. The chain is built from TRBV7-3 and TRBJ1-6; 7 bases map to TRBD1. The CDR3 loop spans 14 amino acids. Losses at the gene ends were 5 bases for V and 8 bases for J; bases not matched to a gene: 6. Germline V gene data show CDR1 as SGHTA and CDR2 as FQGTGA.

This rearrangement joins TRBV20-1 to TRBJ2-3, with no clear D. From germline, CDR1 is DFQATT and CDR2 SNEGSKA (reference sequence). This CDR3 is built from 15 residues. Deletions cut 5 bases from V and 1 base from J, with 16 bases between. This CDR3 is CSAPGLQARTDTQYF. Here the CDR3 DNA reads TGCAGTGCTCCCGGTCTGCAAGCCCGCACAGATACGCAGTATTTT.

The sample holds a few counts of this clonotype. CDR3 amino acids: CASSLAGTSGGPSRAQYF. CDR3 sequence (DNA): TGTGCCAGCAGCCTTGCCGGGACTAGCGGGGGCCCATCCCGGGCGCAGTATTTT. The chain employs TRBV7-2 and TRBJ2-3; 14 positions agree with TRBD2. The CDR3 length is 18 residues. CDR1 and CDR2 (germline): SGHTA, FQGNSA. Germline trimming cut 5 bases from V and 10 bases from J; bases unmatched to any gene: 17.

This clonotype occurred once. V gene TRBV2 combines with J gene TRBJ1-1; no reliable D call. Trimming removed 2 bases at V and 2 bases at J, with 6 bases between. CDR1 and CDR2 (germline): SNHLY, FYNNEI. This CDR3 has 13 amino acids. The DNA for the CDR3 is TGTGCCAGCAGTGAAACCCAAAACACTGAAGCTTTCTTT. Encoded protein: CASSETQNTEAFF.

This clonotype was found a few times. The chain has TRBV20-1 and TRBJ2-1; D is unclear. With 6 bases removed from V and 8 bases from J, the gap between germline ends came to 11 bases. CDR3 length equals 11 residues. The germline gives CDR1 DFQATT, CDR2 SNEGSKA (reference sequence). CDR3 protein: CSARNWDEQFF. The CDR3 DNA sequence: TGCAGTGCGAGGAACTGGGATGAGCAGTTCTTC.